This entry describes one T cell receptor beta chain. TCRdb passed the 5' RACE reads through MiXCR, listing each CDR3 protein once. The sample comprises hundreds of thousands of distinct CDR3 sequences, more than 25% of which are singletons, and around 5.6% rests with the top ten. The sample originates from a study of identical twins' blood T cells. Trimming took 9 bases from V and 6 from J, leaving 16 bases between them. The CDR3 length is 13 residues. The germline gives CDR1 WSHSY, CDR2 SAAADI. The material sequenced was PBMCs. This TCR was sampled from a woman between 18 and 55 years old in good health. This chain connects TRBV10-2 to TRBJ2-3; tentative D call: TRBD1 (6 bases). Here the CDR3 DNA reads TGCGCCAGTAACCCAGGGGTCGGTGATACGCAGTATTTT. Translated, it gives CASNPGVGDTQYF.